This TCR beta chain is from a study of cytomegalovirus exposure and HLA in healthy donors. The study's findings and limits: Evidence from a later analysis indicated that most CMV-associated TCR beta chains looked HLA-restricted. Most subjects had HLA-A and HLA-B alleles reportedly predicted accurately by TCR beta sequences. In a later analysis, productive TCRs from donors in an Asian-associated ancestry cluster reportedly carried fewer N-insertions than the cohort mean.

With 60 Vbeta and 13 Jbeta primers, the PCR was carried out. TCRdb keeps only in-frame clones here, not all; method: immunoSEQ multiplex PCR. The sample includes around 120,000 clones, approximately 80% of them seen just once. As for this clone: Its antigen is still unknown.

This CDR3 region has 14 residues. The V gene's germline CDR1 is MNHEY and CDR2 SMNVEV (reference sequence). V lost 7 bases to trimming and J lost 7 bases; unmatched junction nucleotides: 9. The sample was PBMCs. This clonotype was sampled from a male donor in good health and CMV-seropositive. The chain links TRBV27 to TRBJ2-7, with 11 positions matching TRBD1. Written as DNA, the CDR3 is TGTGCCAGCAAGATGGACAGGGGGCGCCGGGAGCAGTACTTC. It translates to CASKMDRGRREQYF.